This T cell receptor (beta chain) was retrieved from a study of CD8+CD57+ T cells in acquired aplastic anemia. The authors sequenced patients whose flow cytometry had shown CD8+CD57+ cell expansion. Patients uniformly had severe acquired aplastic anemia. Genomic DNA constituted the template upon which TCR beta VDJ and CDR3 profiling was performed. TCRdb processed the reads anew with MiXCR; each CDR3 protein has one entry. The sample shows approximately 220,000 distinct CDR3 sequences, almost 50% of them seen only once. Germline V gene sequence: CDR1 DFQATT, CDR2 SNEGSKA (reference sequence). J was trimmed by 4 bases and V by 3 bases; bases with no gene match: 15. CDR3 length: 17 amino acids. This clonotype was seen at least ten times. The target antigen is unknown. Study-wide results and limits: Between patients and controls, CD8+ Simpson's diversity did not vary significantly. Between patients and controls, approximately 29 CD8+ CDR3 sequences were found in common.

The chain carries TRBV20-1 and TRBJ2-3; 8 bases line up with TRBD2. The sequence was obtained from a human donor with aplastic anemia. The sequencing sample was made of sorted CD4+, CD8+, or CD8+CD57+ T cells (not recorded which) from PBMCs. CDR3: CSASGRVLAGISDTQYF. CDR3 sequence (DNA): TGCAGTGCTAGCGGGCGGGTGCTAGCGGGCATCTCAGATACGCAGTATTTT.